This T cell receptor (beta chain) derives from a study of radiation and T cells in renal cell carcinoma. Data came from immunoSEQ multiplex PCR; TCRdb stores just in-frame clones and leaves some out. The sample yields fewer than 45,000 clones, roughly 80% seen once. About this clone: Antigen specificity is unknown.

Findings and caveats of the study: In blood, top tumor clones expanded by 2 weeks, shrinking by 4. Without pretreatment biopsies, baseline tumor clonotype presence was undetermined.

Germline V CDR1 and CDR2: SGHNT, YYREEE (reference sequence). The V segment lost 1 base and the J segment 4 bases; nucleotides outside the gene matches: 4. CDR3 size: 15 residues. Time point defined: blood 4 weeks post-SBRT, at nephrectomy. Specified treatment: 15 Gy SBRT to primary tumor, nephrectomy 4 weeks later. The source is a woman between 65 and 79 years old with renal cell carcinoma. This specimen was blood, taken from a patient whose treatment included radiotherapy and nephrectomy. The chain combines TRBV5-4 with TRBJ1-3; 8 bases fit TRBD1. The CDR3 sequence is CASSLFGQGGNTIYF. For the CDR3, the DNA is TGTGCCAGCAGCTTGTTTGGACAGGGAGGAAACACCATATATTTT.